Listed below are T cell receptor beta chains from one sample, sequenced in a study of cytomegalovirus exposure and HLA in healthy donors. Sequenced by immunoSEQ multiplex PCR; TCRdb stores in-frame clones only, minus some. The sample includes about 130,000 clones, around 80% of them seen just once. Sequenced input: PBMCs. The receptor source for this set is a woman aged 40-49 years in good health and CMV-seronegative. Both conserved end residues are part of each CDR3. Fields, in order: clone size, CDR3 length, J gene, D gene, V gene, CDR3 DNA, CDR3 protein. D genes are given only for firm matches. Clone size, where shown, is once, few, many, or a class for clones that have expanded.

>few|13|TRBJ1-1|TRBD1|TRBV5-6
TGTGCCAGCAGCTTGGGGGACAGGGGGCACGCTTTCTTT
CASSLGDRGHAFF
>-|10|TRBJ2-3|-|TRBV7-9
TGTGCCAGCAGCTCGGATACGCAGTATTTT
CASSSDTQYF
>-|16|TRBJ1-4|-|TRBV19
TGTGCCAGTAGTATCGACGCCAGGGCGTTTACGGAAAAACTGTTTTTT
CASSIDARAFTEKLFF
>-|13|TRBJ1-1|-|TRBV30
TGTGCCTGGAGGAGTTGGGTAGCCACTGAAGCTTTCTTT
CAWRSWVATEAFF
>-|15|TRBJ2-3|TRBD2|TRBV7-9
TGTGCCAGCAGCTTAGGAGCGGGGGGGATTGATACGCAGTATTTT
CASSLGAGGIDTQYF
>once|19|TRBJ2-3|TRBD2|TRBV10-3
TGTGCCATCAGTGAGAGGGGACTAGCGGGGAGCTTGAGCACAGATACGCAGTATTTT
CAISERGLAGSLSTDTQYF
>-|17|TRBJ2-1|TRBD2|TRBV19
TGTGCCAGTAGTATAGCTCTACTAGCGGGCCCCTACAATGAGCAGTTCTTC
CASSIALLAGPYNEQFF
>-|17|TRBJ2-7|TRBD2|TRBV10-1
TGCGCCAGCAGTGTGGACCCAGCGGGAGGCCTCCGGGTCGAGCAGTACTTC
CASSVDPAGGLRVEQYF
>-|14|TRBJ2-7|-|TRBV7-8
TGTGCCAGCAGCTCCACAGGCCCCCTAGGGGAGCAGTACTTC
CASSSTGPLGEQYF
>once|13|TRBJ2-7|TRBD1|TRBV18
TGTGCCAGCTCAGCTGACAGGGTCGGCGAGCAGTACTTC
CASSADRVGEQYF
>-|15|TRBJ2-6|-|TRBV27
TGTGCCAGCAGTCCCTACGCCGCCGGGGCCAACGTCCTGACTTTC
CASSPYAAGANVLTF
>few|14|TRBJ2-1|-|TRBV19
TGTGCCAGTAGTATAAGCCTGACCAGGGGTGAGCAGTTCTTC
CASSISLTRGEQFF
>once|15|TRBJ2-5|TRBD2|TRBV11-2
TGTGCCAGCAGCTCGGGACTAGCGGCGAAAGAGACCCAGTACTTC
CASSSGLAAKETQYF
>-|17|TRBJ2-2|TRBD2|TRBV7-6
TGTGCCAGCCAAGGAGCGCGGACTAGCGGATACACCGGGGAGCTGTTTTTT
CASQGARTSGYTGELFF
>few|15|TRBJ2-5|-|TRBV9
TGTGCCAGCAGCGTAGGGGGTAGCGGCGGGGAGACCCAGTACTTC
CASSVGGSGGETQYF
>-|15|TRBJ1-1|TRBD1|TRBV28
TGTGCCAGCACTACACCACAGGGGCTGAACACTGAAGCTTTCTTT
CASTTPQGLNTEAFF
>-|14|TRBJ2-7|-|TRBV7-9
TGTGCCAGCAGCTTAGGGGGGCACCGGGACGAGCAGTACTTC
CASSLGGHRDEQYF
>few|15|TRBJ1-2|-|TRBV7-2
TGTGCCAGCAGCTTAGCGCGACGGAGGACCTCCGGCTACACCTTC
CASSLARRRTSGYTF
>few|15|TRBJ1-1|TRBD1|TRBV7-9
TGTGCCAGCAGCTTTGCCGGGACAGGTAACACTGAAGCTTTCTTT
CASSFAGTGNTEAFF
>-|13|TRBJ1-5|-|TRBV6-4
TGTGCCAGCAGTGACCCAGGGGTGAGGCCCCAGCATTTT
CASSDPGVRPQHF
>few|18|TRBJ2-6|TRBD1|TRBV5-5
TGTGCCAGCAGCCAACTACTTGCGGACAGGGTGAGGTCCAACGTCCTGACTTTC
CASSQLLADRVRSNVLTF
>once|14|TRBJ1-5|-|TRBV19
TGTGCCAGTAGTACTCAGAATAGCAATCAGCCCCAGCATTTT
CASSTQNSNQPQHF
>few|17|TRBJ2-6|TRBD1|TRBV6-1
TGTGCCAGCAGTGAATATAACAGGGGCTCTGGGGCCAACGTCCTGACTTTC
CASSEYNRGSGANVLTF
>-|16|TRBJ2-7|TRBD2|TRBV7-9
TGTGCCAGCAGCGAGGGACTAGCGGGAGGTGTAGACGAGCAGTACTTC
CASSEGLAGGVDEQYF
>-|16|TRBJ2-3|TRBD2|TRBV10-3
TGTGCCATCAGTAACTCCGGGACTAGAAGTCCAGATACGCAGTATTTT
CAISNSGTRSPDTQYF
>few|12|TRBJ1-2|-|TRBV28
TGTGCCGGCGGGGGACCTAACTATGGCTACACCTTC
CAGGGPNYGYTF
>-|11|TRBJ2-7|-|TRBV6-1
TGTGCCAGCGAAAAGGGGTACGAGCAGTACTTC
CASEKGYEQYF
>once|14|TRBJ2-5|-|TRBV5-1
TGCGCCAGCAGCTGGGGACAAGCAGTAGAGACCCAGTACTTC
CASSWGQAVETQYF
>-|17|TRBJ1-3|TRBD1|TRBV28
TGTGCCAGCAGTCCCCCTCCCGGACAGGGCAGTCGAAACACCATATATTTT
CASSPPPGQGSRNTIYF
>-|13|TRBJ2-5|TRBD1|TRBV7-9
TGTGCCAGCAGTGTGCCGGGACAGGGGGCGCAGTACTTC
CASSVPGQGAQYF
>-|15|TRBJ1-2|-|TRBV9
TGTGCCAGCAGCGTAGCTGCAGGTATTAACTATGGCTACACCTTC
CASSVAAGINYGYTF
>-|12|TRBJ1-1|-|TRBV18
TGTGCCAGCTCGCCTGGGGGGGTTAGAGCTTTCTTT
CASSPGGVRAFF
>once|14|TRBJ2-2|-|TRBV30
TGTGCCTGGAGTGTATGGGGGGGCGCCGGGGAGCTGTTTTTT
CAWSVWGGAGELFF
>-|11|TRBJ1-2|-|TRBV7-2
TGTGCCAGCAGCCTTAACTATGGCTACACCTTC
CASSLNYGYTF
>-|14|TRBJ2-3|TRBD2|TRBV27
TGTGCCAGCAGTTGGGCTAGCGGGCTAGATACGCAGTATTTT
CASSWASGLDTQYF
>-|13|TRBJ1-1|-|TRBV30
TGTGCCTGGAGTATGGAGGGGAACACTGAAGCTTTCTTT
CAWSMEGNTEAFF
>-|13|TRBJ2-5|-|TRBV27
TGTGCCAGCACTGGAGCGGGCGGGGAGACCCAGTACTTC
CASTGAGGETQYF
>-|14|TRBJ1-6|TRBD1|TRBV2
TGTGCCAGCAGTGTTGGGACAGGGCTCTCACCCCTCCACTTT
CASSVGTGLSPLHF
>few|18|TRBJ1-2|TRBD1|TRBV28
TGTGCCAGCAGTTTAGTCTTCGCCGGACAGGGGGCGGGGAATGGCTACACCTTC
CASSLVFAGQGAGNGYTF
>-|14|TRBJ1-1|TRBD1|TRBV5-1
TGCGCCAGCAGCCAGACAGGGGGAATCACTGAAGCTTTCTTT
CASSQTGGITEAFF
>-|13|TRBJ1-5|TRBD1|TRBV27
TGTGCCAGCTCTCAGGGGGCATATCAGCCCCAGCATTTT
CASSQGAYQPQHF
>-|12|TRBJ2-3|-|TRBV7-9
TGTGCCAGCAGCTCAGTCACAGATACGCAGTATTTT
CASSSVTDTQYF
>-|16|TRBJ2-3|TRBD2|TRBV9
TGTGCCAGCAGCTCGGAAGGACTAGCGGGCACAGATACGCAGTATTTT
CASSSEGLAGTDTQYF
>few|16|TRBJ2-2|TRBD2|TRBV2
TGTGCCAGCACCGAGATGAACGGGGGGGGGACCGGGGAGCTGTTTTTT
CASTEMNGGGTGELFF
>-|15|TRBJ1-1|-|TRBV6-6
TGTGCCAGCAGTTCTCGCATGGGGAGTCGGACTGAAGCTTTCTTT
CASSSRMGSRTEAFF
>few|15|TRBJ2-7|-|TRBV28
TGTGCCAGCAGTTTGGCTAACAGGGTTAGGGACGAGCAGTACTTC
CASSLANRVRDEQYF
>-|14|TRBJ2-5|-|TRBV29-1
TGCAGCGTTGACAGTTCCCGGCCCGGGGAGACCCAGTACTTC
CSVDSSRPGETQYF
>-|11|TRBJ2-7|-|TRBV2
TGTGCCAGCAGTGGAGACTACGAGCAGTACTTC
CASSGDYEQYF
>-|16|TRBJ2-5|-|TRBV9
TGTGCCAGCAGCGTAGCTTGGGGGGGGCAGGAAGAGACCCAGTACTTC
CASSVAWGGQEETQYF
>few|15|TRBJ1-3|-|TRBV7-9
TGTGCCAGCAGCTTAGGGAGATCCCTAGGAAACACCATATATTTT
CASSLGRSLGNTIYF
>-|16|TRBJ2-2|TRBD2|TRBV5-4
TGTGCCAGCAGCTTGGCACTAGCGGGAAACACCGGGGAGCTGTTTTTT
CASSLALAGNTGELFF
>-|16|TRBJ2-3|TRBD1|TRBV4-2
TGTGCCAGCAGCCAAGAAGAAGGACAGGGAGCAGATACGCAGTATTTT
CASSQEEGQGADTQYF
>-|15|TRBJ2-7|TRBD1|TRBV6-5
TGTGCCAGCAGCCCTCCGAGACAGGGGTCCTACGAGCAGTACTTC
CASSPPRQGSYEQYF